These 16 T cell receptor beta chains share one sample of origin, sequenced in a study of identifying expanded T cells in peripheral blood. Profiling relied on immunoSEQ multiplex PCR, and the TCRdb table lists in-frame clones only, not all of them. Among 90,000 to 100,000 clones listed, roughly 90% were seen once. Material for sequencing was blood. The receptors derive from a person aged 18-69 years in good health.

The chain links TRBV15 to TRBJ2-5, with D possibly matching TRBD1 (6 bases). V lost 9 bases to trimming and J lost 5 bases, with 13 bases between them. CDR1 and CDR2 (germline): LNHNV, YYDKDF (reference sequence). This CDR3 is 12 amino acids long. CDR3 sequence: CATLGAGETQYF. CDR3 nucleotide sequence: TGTGCCACTTTGGGGGCTGGGGAGACCCAGTACTTC.

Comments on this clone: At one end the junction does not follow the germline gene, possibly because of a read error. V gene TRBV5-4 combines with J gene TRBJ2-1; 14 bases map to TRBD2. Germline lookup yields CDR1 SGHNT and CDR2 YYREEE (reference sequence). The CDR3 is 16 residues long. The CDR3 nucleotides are TGTGCCAGCAGCTTGACAGCGACTAGCGGGGGGGCCGCGGGTGTCTTC. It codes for CASSLTATSGGAAGVF.

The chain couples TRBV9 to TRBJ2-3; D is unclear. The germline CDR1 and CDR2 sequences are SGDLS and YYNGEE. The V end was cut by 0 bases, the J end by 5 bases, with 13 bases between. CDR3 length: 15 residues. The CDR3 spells CASSVEGDVQDTQYF. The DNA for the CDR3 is TGTGCCAGCAGCGTAGAAGGAGACGTCCAAGATACGCAGTATTTT.

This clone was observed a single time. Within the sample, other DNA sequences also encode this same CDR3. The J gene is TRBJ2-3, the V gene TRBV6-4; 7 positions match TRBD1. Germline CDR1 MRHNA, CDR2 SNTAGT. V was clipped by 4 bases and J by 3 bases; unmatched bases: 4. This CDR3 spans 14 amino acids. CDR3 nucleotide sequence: TGTGCCAGCAGTGGAGACAGGGATACAGATACGCAGTATTTT. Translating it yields CASSGDRDTDTQYF.

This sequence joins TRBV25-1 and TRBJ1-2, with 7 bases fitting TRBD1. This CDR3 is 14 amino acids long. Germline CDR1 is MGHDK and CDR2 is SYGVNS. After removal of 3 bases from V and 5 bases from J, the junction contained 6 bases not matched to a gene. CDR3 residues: CASSERQGSYGYTF. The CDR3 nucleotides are TGTGCCAGCAGTGAGAGACAGGGATCGTATGGCTACACCTTC.

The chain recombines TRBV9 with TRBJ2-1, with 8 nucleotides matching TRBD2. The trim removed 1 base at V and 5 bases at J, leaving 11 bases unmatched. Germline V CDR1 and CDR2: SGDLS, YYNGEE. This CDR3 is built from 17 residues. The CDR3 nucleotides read TGTGCCAGCAGCGTACACACAGGGAGCGGGAGAAACAATGAGCAGTTCTTC. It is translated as CASSVHTGSGRNNEQFF.

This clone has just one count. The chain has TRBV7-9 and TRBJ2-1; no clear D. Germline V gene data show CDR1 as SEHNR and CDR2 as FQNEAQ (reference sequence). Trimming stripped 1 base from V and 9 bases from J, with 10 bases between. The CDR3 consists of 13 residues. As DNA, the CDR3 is TGTGCCAGCAGCTTAGAAATCGCTTTTGAGCAGTTCTTC. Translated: CASSLEIAFEQFF. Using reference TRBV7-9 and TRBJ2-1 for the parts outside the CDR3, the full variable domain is DTGVSQNPRHKITKRGQNVTFRCDPISEHNRLYWYRQTLGQGPEFLTYFQNEAQLEKSRLLSDRFSAERPKGSFSTLEIQRTEQGDSAMYLCASSLEIAFEQFFGPGTRLTVL.

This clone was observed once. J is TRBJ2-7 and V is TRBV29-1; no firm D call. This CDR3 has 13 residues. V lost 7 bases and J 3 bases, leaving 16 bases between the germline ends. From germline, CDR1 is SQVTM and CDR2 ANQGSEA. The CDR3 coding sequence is TGCAGCGCCTCTCCGCCGGGCGTCTACGAGCAGTACTTC. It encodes CSASPPGVYEQYF.

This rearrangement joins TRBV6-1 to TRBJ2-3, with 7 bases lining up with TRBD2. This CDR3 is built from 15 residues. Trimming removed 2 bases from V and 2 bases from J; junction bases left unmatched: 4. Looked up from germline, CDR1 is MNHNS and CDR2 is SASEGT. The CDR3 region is CASSESAGNTDTQYF. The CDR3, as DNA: TGTGCCAGCAGTGAATCAGCGGGGAACACAGATACGCAGTATTTT.

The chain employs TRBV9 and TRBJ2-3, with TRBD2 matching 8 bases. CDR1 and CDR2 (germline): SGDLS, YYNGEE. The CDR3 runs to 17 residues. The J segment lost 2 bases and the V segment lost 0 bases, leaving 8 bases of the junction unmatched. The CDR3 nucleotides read TGTGCCAGCAGCGTAGCCCCTGGCGGGGGGCACACAGATACGCAGTATTTT. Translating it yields CASSVAPGGGHTDTQYF.

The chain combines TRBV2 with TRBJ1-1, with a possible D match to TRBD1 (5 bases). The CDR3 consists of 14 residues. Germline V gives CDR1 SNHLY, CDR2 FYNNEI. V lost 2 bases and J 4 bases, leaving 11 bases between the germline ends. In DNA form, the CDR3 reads TGTGCCAGCAGTGAACGGCCGGGGGGCACTGAAGCTTTCTTT. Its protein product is CASSERPGGTEAFF. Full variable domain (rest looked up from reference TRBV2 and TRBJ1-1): EPEVTQTPSHQVTQMGQEVILRCVPISNHLYFYWYRQILGQKVEFLVSFYNNEISEKSEIFDDQFSVERPDGSNFTLKIRSTKLEDSAMYFCASSERPGGTEAFFGQGTRLTVV.

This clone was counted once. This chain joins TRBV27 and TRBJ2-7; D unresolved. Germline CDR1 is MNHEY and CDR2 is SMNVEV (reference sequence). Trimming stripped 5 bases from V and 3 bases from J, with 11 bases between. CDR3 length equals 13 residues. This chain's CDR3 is CASSPRNFYEQYF. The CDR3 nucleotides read TGTGCCAGCAGTCCCCGGAACTTCTACGAGCAGTACTTC.

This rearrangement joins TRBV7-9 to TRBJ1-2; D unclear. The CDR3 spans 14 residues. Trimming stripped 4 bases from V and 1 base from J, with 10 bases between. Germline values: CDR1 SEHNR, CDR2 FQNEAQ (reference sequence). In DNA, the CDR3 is TGTGCCAGCAGCTCGTCTGGGGTTAACTATGGCTACACCTTC. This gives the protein CASSSSGVNYGYTF.

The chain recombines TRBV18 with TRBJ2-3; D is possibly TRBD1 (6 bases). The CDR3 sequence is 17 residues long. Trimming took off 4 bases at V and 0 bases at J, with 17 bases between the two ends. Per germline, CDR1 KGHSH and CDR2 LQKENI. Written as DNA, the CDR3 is TGTGCCAGCTCACTGGACGGCGTGAGGGGGAGCACAGATACGCAGTATTTT. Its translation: CASSLDGVRGSTDTQYF.

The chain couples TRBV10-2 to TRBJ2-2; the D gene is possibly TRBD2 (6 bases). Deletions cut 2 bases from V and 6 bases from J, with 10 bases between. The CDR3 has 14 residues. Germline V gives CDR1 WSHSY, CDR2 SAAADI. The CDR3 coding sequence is TGCGCCAGCAGTGAGACGGGGACTTCCGGGGAGCTGTTTTTT. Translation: CASSETGTSGELFF.

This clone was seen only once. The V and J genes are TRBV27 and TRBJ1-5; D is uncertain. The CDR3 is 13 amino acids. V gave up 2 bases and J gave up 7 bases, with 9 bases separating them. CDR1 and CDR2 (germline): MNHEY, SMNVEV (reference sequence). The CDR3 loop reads CASSLGVYQPQHF. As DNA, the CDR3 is TGTGCCAGCAGTTTAGGGGTTTACCAGCCCCAGCATTTT.